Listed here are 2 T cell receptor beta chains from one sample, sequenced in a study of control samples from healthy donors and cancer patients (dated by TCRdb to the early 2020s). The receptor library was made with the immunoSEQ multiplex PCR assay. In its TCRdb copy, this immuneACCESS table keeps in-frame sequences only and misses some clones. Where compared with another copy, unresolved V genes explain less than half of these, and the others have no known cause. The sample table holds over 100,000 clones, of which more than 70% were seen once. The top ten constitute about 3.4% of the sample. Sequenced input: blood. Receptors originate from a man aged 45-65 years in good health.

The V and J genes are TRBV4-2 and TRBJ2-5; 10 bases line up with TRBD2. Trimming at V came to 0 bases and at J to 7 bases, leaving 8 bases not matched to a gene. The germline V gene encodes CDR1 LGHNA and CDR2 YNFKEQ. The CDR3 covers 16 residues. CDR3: CASSQEGSGGPLTQYF. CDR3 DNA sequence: TGTGCCAGCAGCCAAGAGGGTAGCGGGGGGCCCTTGACCCAGTACTTC.

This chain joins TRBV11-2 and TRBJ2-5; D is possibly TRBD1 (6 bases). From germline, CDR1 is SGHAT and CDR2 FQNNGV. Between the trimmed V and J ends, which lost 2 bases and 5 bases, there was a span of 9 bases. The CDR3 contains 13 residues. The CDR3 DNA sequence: TGTGCCAGCAGCTTAACAGGGTACGAGACCCAGTACTTC. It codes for CASSLTGYETQYF.